Described below is a single T cell receptor (beta chain) sequence and its context. This CDR3 spans 16 amino acids. From germline, CDR1 is MGHRA and CDR2 YSYEKL. V was shortened by 4 bases and J by 6 bases, with 19 bases between the two germline ends. This sample is drawn from a study of T cell responses to AZD1222 COVID-19 vaccine. Study in general: Doses given second, at about 4 or about 12 weeks, were pooled.

Profiling relied on immunoSEQ multiplex PCR, and the TCRdb table lists in-frame clones only, not all of them. The repertoire holds 150,000 or so clones, with about 95% as singletons. The receptor comes from an adult in good health. Here the sequenced sample was peripheral blood, taken on day 0 of AZD1222 vaccination. The chain combines TRBV4-1 with TRBJ2-1; no reliable D call. The CDR3 loop reads CASSPSGGEYPNEQFF. As DNA, the CDR3 is TGCGCCAGCAGCCCCTCGGGCGGTGAATACCCCAATGAGCAGTTCTTC.